This TCR beta chain was obtained from a study of T cells in localized non-small cell lung cancer. Study-level points and caveats: Sequencing was limited to one tumor region, leaving the possibility of heterogeneity open. Of the top 100 tumor clones, median around 60 were in adjacent lung, approximately 30 among its top 100.

CDR1 SGDLS and CDR2 YYNGEE come from the germline V gene. The CDR3 runs to 15 residues. V shed 0 bases and J shed 4 bases, with 13 bases lying between them. Assay used: immunoSEQ multiplex PCR; TCRdb lists only in-frame clones, some missing. This table holds 15,000 to 20,000 clones, roughly 89% found once. Details on this clone: Its antigen is not identified.

The chain links TRBV9 to TRBJ2-5; no definite D call. The TCR was taken from a woman aged 35 to 70 with stage III lung adenocarcinoma. This material consisted of peripheral blood mononuclear cells, taken before any cancer treatment. CDR3 nucleotides: TGTGCCAGCAGCGTAGAAGGTGCGGCCAGAGAGACCCAGTACTTC. As protein: CASSVEGAARETQYF.